One and the same sample provided the 26 T cell receptor beta chains below, sequenced in a study of beta chain features in type 1 diabetes listed by TCRdb under 2018. What the research found in general, with its limitations: Type 1 diabetes patients showed a moderate but significant shortening of TCRB CDR3 length in all four CD4+ subsets.

Their specific antigens are unknown. Library construction relied on the immunoSEQ multiplex PCR assay. The entire amount of isolated RNA was reverse transcribed using the High Capacity cDNA Reverse Transcription Kit, so the sequenced TCRB transcripts were expressed ones. The table was pulled from immuneACCESS by TCRdb, which kept in-frame rearrangements only. Such tables lose some clones; where checked, under half of the loss comes from unresolved V genes, and the rest has no known cause. Across this sample there are some 330,000 clones, with approximately 12% seen only once. 0.0085% to 0.012% of the sample belongs to the ten largest clones. What was sequenced was naive CD4+ T cells from blood. This sample's cell subset or site label indicates: true naive CD4+ T cells. These receptor sequences come from a young woman with type 1 diabetes.

This clone was detected only a few times. The chain employs TRBV30 and TRBJ1-1; TRBD1 aligns across 10 bases. Germline V gene sequence: CDR1 GTSNPN, CDR2 SVGIG (reference sequence). This CDR3 comprises 12 residues. V was clipped by 3 bases and J by 5 bases; unmatched bases: 0. The CDR3: CAWRDRGTEAFF. CDR3 sequence (DNA): TGTGCCTGGAGGGACAGGGGGACTGAAGCTTTCTTT.

This clone was observed a handful of times. This chain links TRBV7-3 with TRBJ1-1; D gene ambiguous. Per germline, CDR1 SGHTA and CDR2 FQGTGA. V was shortened by 4 bases and J by 0 bases, with 3 bases between the two germline ends. This CDR3 is built from 12 residues. CDR3 nucleotides: TGTGCCAGCAGCTCTATGAACACTGAAGCTTTCTTT. It is translated as CASSSMNTEAFF.

This clone was found a few times. V gene TRBV5-1 combines with J gene TRBJ2-3; D possibly corresponds to TRBD2 (5 bases). V shed 0 bases and J shed 0 bases, with 14 bases lying between them. Germline assignment: CDR1 SGHRS and CDR2 YFSETQ. The CDR3 contains 17 residues. The CDR3 DNA follows: TGCGCCAGCAGCTTGGCCGGGAAAGCGCCTAGCACAGATACGCAGTATTTT. It encodes CASSLAGKAPSTDTQYF. The full variable domain, completed using reference TRBV5-1 and TRBJ2-3, is KAGVTQTPRYLIKTRGQQVTLSCSPISGHRSVSWYQQTPGQGLQFLFEYFSETQRNKGNFPGRFSGRQFSNSRSEMNVSTLELGDSALYLCASSLAGKAPSTDTQYFGPGTRLTVL.

This rearrangement joins TRBV30 to TRBJ2-4, with D perhaps TRBD1 (5 bases). The CDR3 runs 13 residues. The V and J ends lost 3 bases and 5 bases respectively, with 11 bases between them. Germline lookup yields CDR1 GTSNPN and CDR2 SVGIG (reference sequence). In nucleotides, the CDR3 is TGTGCCTGGAGCACGGACATCCAAAACATTCAGTACTTC. It translates to CAWSTDIQNIQYF.

J is TRBJ2-1 and V is TRBV7-2; 9 bases map to TRBD1. With V trimmed by 3 bases and J by 7 bases, 7 bases remained unmatched. Germline V gene data show CDR1 as SGHTA and CDR2 as FQGNSA. The CDR3 is made up of 15 amino acids. CDR3 bases: TGTGCCAGCAGCTTTGGGGACAGGGTAAGGAATGAGCAGTTCTTC. This translates into CASSFGDRVRNEQFF.

This clone was observed a handful of times. CDR3 sequence: CASSSGSMPDTQYF. CDR3 in DNA: TGTGCCAGCAGTAGCGGTTCTATGCCAGATACGCAGTATTTT. The V gene is TRBV28, the J gene TRBJ2-3; a weak D match, TRBD2 (5 bases). The V gene lost 5 bases and the J gene lost 4 bases, with 13 bases spanning the gap. The CDR3 sequence is 14 residues long. Germline V gene data show CDR1 as MDHEN and CDR2 as SYDVKM. Supplemented by reference TRBV28 and TRBJ2-3, the full variable domain reads DVKVTQSSRYLVKRTGEKVFLECVQDMDHENMFWYRQDPGLGLRLIYFSYDVKMKEKGDIPEGYSVSREKKERFSLILESASTNQTSMYLCASSSGSMPDTQYFGPGTRLTVL.

This clone was recorded a few times. The chain employs TRBV9 and TRBJ2-7; 8 nucleotides match TRBD2. The CDR3 is 14 residues long. Germline V gene sequence: CDR1 SGDLS, CDR2 YYNGEE. The J segment lost 5 bases and the V segment lost 1 base, leaving 5 bases of the junction unmatched. The CDR3 reads CASSVSGSFDEQYF. CDR3 DNA: TGTGCCAGCAGCGTAAGCGGGAGTTTTGACGAGCAGTACTTC.

This clone was recorded a few times. The chain is built from TRBV28 and TRBJ2-1; D remains ambiguous. This CDR3 has 13 amino acids. V was pared by 5 bases and J by 1 base, with 6 bases between. Germline values: CDR1 MDHEN, CDR2 SYDVKM. The CDR3 sequence: CASSLDSYNEQFF. CDR3 bases: TGTGCCAGCAGTCTAGATTCCTACAATGAGCAGTTCTTC. Looking up the rest from reference TRBV28 and TRBJ2-1 gives the full variable domain: DVKVTQSSRYLVKRTGEKVFLECVQDMDHENMFWYRQDPGLGLRLIYFSYDVKMKEKGDIPEGYSVSREKKERFSLILESASTNQTSMYLCASSLDSYNEQFFGPGTRLTVL.

This clone turned up a few times. The chain uses TRBV5-1 and TRBJ2-3; D perhaps matches TRBD1 (7 bases). This CDR3 is 14 amino acids long. Trimming left V 4 bases short and J 2 bases short, with 11 bases between. Germline-derived CDR1 and CDR2 are SGHRS and YFSETQ. CDR3: CASSRGTDTDTQYF. CDR3 nucleotide sequence: TGCGCCAGCAGCCGCGGGACAGACACAGATACGCAGTATTTT.

In DNA, the CDR3 is TGTGCCAGCAGTGAAGCGCTTCCCATCGCCGGGGAGCAGTACTTC. Its protein is CASSEALPIAGEQYF. The chain employs TRBV6-1 and TRBJ2-7; D is ambiguous. Trimming stripped 0 bases from V and 7 bases from J, with 16 bases between. The CDR3 consists of 15 residues. CDR1 is MNHNS and CDR2 is SASEGT in the germline V gene.

In this sample, this clone turned up a few times. This chain connects TRBV6-5 to TRBJ2-7, with 7 nucleotides matching TRBD2. Germline assignment: CDR1 MNHEY and CDR2 SVGAGI. The ends lost 7 bases at V and 5 bases at J; junction bases unmatched: 11. The CDR3 is made up of 14 amino acids. CDR3 sequence: CASTKAGGSHEQYF. As DNA, the CDR3 is TGTGCCAGCACCAAAGCTGGCGGGAGCCACGAGCAGTACTTC.

V is TRBV7-2 and J is TRBJ1-2; TRBD1 agrees at 9 bases. The CDR3 sequence is 16 residues long. Germline V gene lookup returns CDR1 SGHTA and CDR2 FQGNSA. The J segment lost 8 bases and the V segment lost 7 bases, leaving 17 bases of the junction unmatched. The CDR3 protein is CASTPSVVTGGWGYTF. The CDR3 DNA is TGTGCCAGCACTCCCTCCGTGGTGACAGGGGGTTGGGGCTACACCTTC.

This clone was observed a few times. The genes are TRBV2 and TRBJ1-2; D is ambiguous. The V and J ends lost 7 bases and 8 bases respectively, with 11 bases between them. CDR3 length: 11 residues. CDR1 and CDR2 from the germline V gene are SNHLY and FYNNEI. DNA for the CDR3: TGTGCCAGCAAACAAGAGGCAGGCTACACCTTC. This translates into CASKQEAGYTF.

The chain is built from TRBV13 and TRBJ2-1; 12 bases line up with TRBD2. V dropped 5 bases and J dropped 0; count of bases not matched to a gene: 5. The CDR3 is 17 amino acids. Germline CDR1 PRHDT, CDR2 FYEKMQ (reference sequence). Here the CDR3 reads CASSRLAGGSSYNEQFF. Written as DNA, the CDR3 is TGTGCCAGCAGCCGGCTAGCGGGGGGGAGCTCCTACAATGAGCAGTTCTTC.

This clone was seen just once. The chain carries TRBV4-3 and TRBJ2-7; tentative D call: TRBD1 (6 bases). The CDR3 loop spans 13 amino acids. The germline V and J ends were trimmed by 0 bases and 5 bases, with 8 bases remaining between them. Per the germline V gene, CDR1 is LGHNA and CDR2 is YSLEER. The CDR3 protein is CASSQEDSHEQYF. CDR3 nucleotides: TGCGCCAGCAGCCAAGAGGACAGCCACGAGCAGTACTTC.

The sample holds a few counts of this clone. This chain connects TRBV27 to TRBJ2-7; D possibly corresponds to TRBD2 (6 bases). The CDR3 is 14 amino acids. With 5 bases removed from V and 2 bases from J, the gap between germline ends came to 13 bases. CDR1 and CDR2 (germline): MNHEY, SMNVEV (reference sequence). The CDR3 loop is CASSQRTTAYEQYF. Here the CDR3 DNA reads TGTGCCAGCAGTCAACGGACTACTGCCTACGAGCAGTACTTC.

The sample holds a few counts of this clone. This CDR3 reads CASRFGRGDGPQHF. CDR3 DNA: TGTGCCAGCAGATTTGGCAGGGGGGATGGGCCCCAGCATTTT. This chain joins TRBV5-6 and TRBJ1-5; 7 bases match TRBD1. The CDR3 contains 14 residues. Germline CDR1 is SGHDT and CDR2 is YYEEEE. V shed 5 bases, J shed 9 bases, and the junction held 11 bases outside the gene matches.

This clone was recorded a few times. The DNA of the CDR3 is TGCGCCAGCAGTACTCCGGGACAGAAATATGGCTACACCTTC. It yields the protein CASSTPGQKYGYTF. V usage is TRBV4-1 and J usage is TRBJ1-2; 7 bases agree with TRBD1. The CDR3 length is 14 residues. The ends lost 6 bases at V and 5 bases at J; junction bases unmatched: 9. Germline loops: CDR1 MGHRA, CDR2 YSYEKL.

The chain carries TRBV2 and TRBJ1-1; 8 positions agree with TRBD1. The CDR3 is 14 amino acids. Germline trimming cut 1 base from V and 11 bases from J; bases unmatched to any gene: 9. Germline V gives CDR1 SNHLY, CDR2 FYNNEI. The CDR3 region has the DNA TGTGCCAGCAGTGAAGGGGACAGGAGGCGTGGGGCTTTCTTT. Residues: CASSEGDRRRGAFF.

V and J are TRBV18 and TRBJ2-2; D may be TRBD1 (6 bases). V was shortened by 1 base and J by 0 bases, with 9 bases between the two germline ends. CDR3 length equals 16 residues. From germline, CDR1 is KGHSH and CDR2 LQKENI. The CDR3 sequence: CASSPQTGSNTGELFF. The CDR3 DNA is TGTGCCAGCTCACCACAGACAGGATCGAACACCGGGGAGCTGTTTTTT.

This chain joins TRBV6-5 and TRBJ1-3; the match to TRBD1 covers 7 bases. The germline CDR1 and CDR2 sequences are MNHEY and SVGAGI. V trimming: 2 bases; J trimming: 0 bases; junction bases outside the gene matches: 4. CDR3 length: 16 amino acids. The CDR3 coding sequence is TGTGCCAGCAGTTACATGGGACAGCACTCTGGAAACACCATATATTTT. The encoded protein is CASSYMGQHSGNTIYF.

The chain couples TRBV25-1 to TRBJ2-3; D call uncertain. The germline CDR1 and CDR2 sequences are MGHDK and SYGVNS. The V end lost 1 base, the J end lost 3 bases, and 2 bases lay between the germline ends. The CDR3 totals 12 residues. The CDR3 bases are TGTGCCAGCAGTGAATCAACAGATACGCAGTATTTT. Translated: CASSESTDTQYF.

This chain joins TRBV19 and TRBJ2-3; D remains ambiguous. The germline V gene has CDR1 LNHDA and CDR2 SQIVND (reference sequence). This CDR3 has 10 amino acids. V dropped 11 bases and J dropped 2 bases, with 5 bases sitting between them. The CDR3 DNA sequence: TGTGCCCCCTCCACAGATACGCAGTATTTT. Translation: CAPSTDTQYF.

The chain is built from TRBV18 and TRBJ2-7; D not resolved. Germline CDR1 and CDR2: KGHSH and LQKENI. The CDR3 totals 13 residues. V lost 3 bases and J 3 bases, leaving 9 bases between the germline ends. The DNA of the CDR3 is TGTGCCAGCTCACCGGGCCAGTTCTACGAGCAGTACTTC. Residues: CASSPGQFYEQYF.

As DNA, the CDR3 is TGTGCCAGCAGTTGGAACAGGGAATTAGGCACAGATACGCAGTATTTT. Translated, it gives CASSWNRELGTDTQYF. This rearrangement joins TRBV6-5 to TRBJ2-3; D perhaps matches TRBD1 (6 bases). Germline V gives CDR1 MNHEY, CDR2 SVGAGI. The CDR3 is 16 residues long. V was pared by 4 bases and J by 1 base, with 15 bases between.

This clone was counted only a few times. In DNA, the CDR3 is TGTGCCAGTAGTGGACTGGATAGGGCCTACGAGCAGTACTTC. Protein: CASSGLDRAYEQYF. This sequence joins TRBV19 and TRBJ2-7, with a weak D call TRBD2 (5 bases). The CDR3 length is 14 residues. Germline values: CDR1 LNHDA, CDR2 SQIVND (reference sequence). V lost 5 bases to trimming and J lost 2 bases, with 13 bases between them.